These T cell receptor beta chains were read from a single sample in a study of PD-L1 blockade in urothelial cancer. The repertoire was sequenced with immunoSEQ multiplex PCR; TCRdb's copy has only in-frame clones and lacks some. The repertoire holds nearly 45,000 clones, with about 88% as singletons. The sample here was PBMCs, taken around atezolizumab (anti-PD-L1) treatment. These receptors were taken from a donor at least 40 years old with urothelial cancer. CDR3s include the opening cysteine and the closing phenylalanine or tryptophan. Fields, in order: D gene, clone size, J gene, V gene, CDR3 protein, CDR3 DNA. D genes are given only for firm matches. Clone size is stated in some rows and not others, as once, few, many or a class when expanded.

d_call: TRBD1; clone_size: -; j_call: TRBJ2-7; v_call: TRBV19; cdr3_aa: CASSPGTGRYEQYF; cdr3_nt: TGTGCCAGTAGTCCCGGGACAGGGAGATACGAGCAGTACTTC
d_call: -; clone_size: -; j_call: TRBJ2-5; v_call: TRBV7-9; cdr3_aa: CASSLSGGETQYF; cdr3_nt: TGTGCCAGCAGCTTATCCGGGGGAGAGACCCAGTACTTC
d_call: TRBD2; clone_size: -; j_call: TRBJ2-2; v_call: TRBV29-1; cdr3_aa: CSAAGGLATGELFF; cdr3_nt: TGCAGCGCCGCGGGGGGGCTGGCCACCGGGGAGCTGTTTTTT
d_call: -; clone_size: once; j_call: TRBJ1-3; v_call: TRBV19; cdr3_aa: CASGVRRGNTIYF; cdr3_nt: TGTGCCAGCGGGGTCCGCCGTGGAAACACCATATATTTT
d_call: TRBD1; clone_size: -; j_call: TRBJ1-1; v_call: TRBV5-5; cdr3_aa: CASSSGQGTEAFF; cdr3_nt: TGTGCCAGCAGCTCCGGACAGGGGACTGAAGCTTTCTTT
d_call: TRBD2; clone_size: -; j_call: TRBJ2-5; v_call: TRBV18; cdr3_aa: CASSVTSGSQTQYF; cdr3_nt: TGTGCCAGCTCGGTGACTAGCGGGAGTCAGACCCAGTACTTC
d_call: TRBD2; clone_size: once; j_call: TRBJ2-1; v_call: TRBV10-3; cdr3_aa: CAISGTSGGYNEQFF; cdr3_nt: TGTGCCATCAGTGGGACTAGTGGGGGATACAATGAGCAGTTCTTC
d_call: -; clone_size: -; j_call: TRBJ1-5; v_call: TRBV28; cdr3_aa: CASSLVRIDRKNQPQHF; cdr3_nt: TGTGCCAGCAGCCTTGTACGGATAGACAGAAAGAATCAGCCCCAGCATTTT
d_call: -; clone_size: -; j_call: TRBJ2-1; v_call: TRBV7-2; cdr3_aa: CASTSRAGDRIEQFF; cdr3_nt: TGTGCCAGCACCAGTCGGGCAGGGGATAGGATTGAGCAGTTCTTC
d_call: -; clone_size: -; j_call: TRBJ2-7; v_call: TRBV7-9; cdr3_aa: CATHPAAAYEQYF; cdr3_nt: TGTGCCACCCACCCTGCGGCGGCCTACGAGCAGTACTTC
d_call: TRBD1; clone_size: -; j_call: TRBJ2-7; v_call: TRBV19; cdr3_aa: CASQQTGTPHEQYF; cdr3_nt: TGTGCCAGCCAACAGACAGGGACGCCCCACGAGCAGTACTTC
d_call: TRBD1; clone_size: -; j_call: TRBJ2-7; v_call: TRBV4-1; cdr3_aa: CASSPELTGGYYEQYF; cdr3_nt: TGCGCCAGCAGCCCAGAGCTCACAGGGGGTTATTACGAGCAGTACTTC
d_call: TRBD1; clone_size: -; j_call: TRBJ2-7; v_call: TRBV18; cdr3_aa: CASSPQGDRDLLEQYF; cdr3_nt: TGTGCCAGCTCACCTCAGGGGGACAGAGACCTACTGGAGCAGTACTTC
d_call: TRBD1; clone_size: -; j_call: TRBJ1-5; v_call: TRBV28; cdr3_aa: CASRGGQAPWPQHF; cdr3_nt: TGTGCCAGCAGGGGGGGACAGGCCCCCTGGCCCCAGCATTTT
d_call: -; clone_size: -; j_call: TRBJ2-2; v_call: TRBV5-4; cdr3_aa: CASSRLGSTIPGELFF; cdr3_nt: TGTGCCAGCAGCCGCTTGGGGAGCACCATCCCCGGGGAGCTGTTTTTT
d_call: TRBD1; clone_size: -; j_call: TRBJ1-4; v_call: TRBV19; cdr3_aa: CASSTPGQGHNEKLFF; cdr3_nt: TGTGCCAGTAGTACGCCGGGACAGGGACATAATGAAAAACTGTTTTTT
d_call: -; clone_size: -; j_call: TRBJ2-2; v_call: TRBV11-3; cdr3_aa: CASSLDLTRAYTGELFF; cdr3_nt: TGTGCCAGCAGCTTAGATCTTACCAGGGCCTACACCGGGGAGCTGTTTTTT
d_call: -; clone_size: -; j_call: TRBJ1-5; v_call: TRBV28; cdr3_aa: CASTTGSGGNQPQHF; cdr3_nt: TGTGCCAGCACCACGGGCTCGGGGGGCAATCAGCCCCAGCATTTT
d_call: -; clone_size: -; j_call: TRBJ2-3; v_call: TRBV7-6; cdr3_aa: CASSLEGVSMGADTQYF; cdr3_nt: TGTGCCAGCAGCTTAGAGGGGGTTAGCATGGGGGCAGATACGCAGTATTTT
d_call: TRBD2; clone_size: -; j_call: TRBJ2-7; v_call: TRBV5-6; cdr3_aa: CASSLHGLAGVRQYEQYF; cdr3_nt: TGTGCCAGCAGCTTGCACGGACTAGCGGGAGTTAGACAATACGAGCAGTACTTC
d_call: -; clone_size: -; j_call: TRBJ2-5; v_call: TRBV10-2; cdr3_aa: CASSPRGRGQETQYF; cdr3_nt: TGCGCCAGCAGTCCTCGGGGCCGGGGGCAAGAGACCCAGTACTTC
d_call: TRBD2; clone_size: once; j_call: TRBJ2-5; v_call: TRBV7-2; cdr3_aa: CASSSHGGEGETQYF; cdr3_nt: TGTGCCAGCAGCTCCCACGGAGGGGAGGGGGAGACCCAGTACTTC
d_call: -; clone_size: once; j_call: TRBJ1-3; v_call: TRBV14; cdr3_aa: CASSQDRVSGNTIYF; cdr3_nt: TGTGCCAGCAGCCAAGACAGGGTCTCTGGAAACACCATATATTTT
d_call: TRBD2; clone_size: few; j_call: TRBJ2-5; v_call: TRBV4-3; cdr3_aa: CASSQGGPGLAGQETQYF; cdr3_nt: TGCGCCAGCAGCCAAGGGGGGCCGGGACTAGCGGGACAAGAGACCCAGTACTTC
d_call: -; clone_size: -; j_call: TRBJ1-2; v_call: TRBV14; cdr3_aa: CASSPPDSIYGYTF; cdr3_nt: TGTGCCAGCAGCCCCCCGGACAGCATCTATGGCTACACCTTC
d_call: -; clone_size: -; j_call: TRBJ1-1; v_call: TRBV7-6; cdr3_aa: CASSSPGTEAFF; cdr3_nt: TGTGCCAGCAGCTCCCCCGGCACTGAAGCTTTCTTT
d_call: TRBD1; clone_size: -; j_call: TRBJ1-5; v_call: TRBV4-3; cdr3_aa: CASSQNRGFGNQPQHF; cdr3_nt: TGCGCCAGCAGCCAGAACAGGGGGTTCGGCAATCAGCCCCAGCATTTT
d_call: -; clone_size: once; j_call: TRBJ2-7; v_call: TRBV19; cdr3_aa: CASSVGAGEQYF; cdr3_nt: TGTGCCAGTAGTGTGGGGGCTGGGGAGCAGTACTTC
d_call: TRBD1; clone_size: few; j_call: TRBJ2-3; v_call: TRBV2; cdr3_aa: CASSPPQGARSDTQYF; cdr3_nt: TGTGCCAGCAGCCCCCCACAGGGGGCGCGGTCAGATACGCAGTATTTT
d_call: -; clone_size: once; j_call: TRBJ2-7; v_call: TRBV7-6; cdr3_aa: CASSPPEGGEQYF; cdr3_nt: TGTGCCAGCAGCCCCCCCGAAGGGGGCGAGCAGTACTTC
d_call: TRBD1; clone_size: -; j_call: TRBJ2-7; v_call: TRBV28; cdr3_aa: CASSGTGADYEQYF; cdr3_nt: TGTGCCAGCAGTGGGACAGGGGCGGACTACGAGCAGTACTTC
d_call: TRBD2; clone_size: once; j_call: TRBJ2-3; v_call: TRBV5-1; cdr3_aa: CASSLSLAGADTQYF; cdr3_nt: TGCGCCAGCAGCTTGTCGCTAGCGGGAGCCGATACGCAGTATTTT
d_call: -; clone_size: once; j_call: TRBJ2-6; v_call: TRBV18; cdr3_aa: CASSPLEGAGANVLTF; cdr3_nt: TGTGCCAGCTCACCACTGGAGGGCGCTGGGGCCAACGTCCTGACTTTC
d_call: -; clone_size: -; j_call: TRBJ1-2; v_call: TRBV5-4; cdr3_aa: CASSLVQGRGYTF; cdr3_nt: TGTGCCAGCAGCTTGGTCCAGGGTAGGGGCTACACCTTC
d_call: -; clone_size: -; j_call: TRBJ1-1; v_call: TRBV19; cdr3_aa: CASTSGERTEAFF; cdr3_nt: TGTGCCAGTACTTCAGGGGAAAGGACTGAAGCTTTCTTT
d_call: -; clone_size: -; j_call: TRBJ2-2; v_call: TRBV7-3; cdr3_aa: CASRGVLDGGELFF; cdr3_nt: TGTGCCAGCAGAGGCGTGCTAGATGGCGGGGAGCTGTTTTTT
d_call: TRBD2; clone_size: -; j_call: TRBJ2-7; v_call: TRBV28; cdr3_aa: CASSTSGRVGGEQYF; cdr3_nt: TGTGCCAGCAGCACTAGCGGGAGAGTGGGGGGAGAGCAGTACTTC
d_call: TRBD1; clone_size: -; j_call: TRBJ2-7; v_call: TRBV9; cdr3_aa: CASSAGQGGYEQYF; cdr3_nt: TGTGCCAGCAGCGCGGGACAGGGAGGCTACGAGCAGTACTTC
d_call: -; clone_size: -; j_call: TRBJ2-1; v_call: TRBV7-9; cdr3_aa: CASGLAENNEQFF; cdr3_nt: TGTGCCAGCGGGCTAGCCGAAAACAATGAGCAGTTCTTC
d_call: -; clone_size: -; j_call: TRBJ2-1; v_call: TRBV5-4; cdr3_aa: CASSFFGVRDRAYNEQFF; cdr3_nt: TGTGCCAGCAGCTTCTTCGGGGTTAGGGATAGGGCCTACAATGAGCAGTTCTTC
d_call: TRBD1; clone_size: -; j_call: TRBJ1-2; v_call: TRBV19; cdr3_aa: CASSIAGTGGYGYTF; cdr3_nt: TGTGCCAGTAGTATCGCCGGGACAGGGGGATATGGCTACACCTTC
d_call: TRBD1; clone_size: once; j_call: TRBJ1-2; v_call: TRBV6-5; cdr3_aa: CASSPGTGGGYTF; cdr3_nt: TGTGCCAGCAGTCCCGGGACAGGAGGGGGCTACACCTTC
d_call: -; clone_size: -; j_call: TRBJ2-3; v_call: TRBV7-3; cdr3_aa: CASSRRGGRGSTDTQYF; cdr3_nt: TGTGCCAGCAGCCGCAGAGGGGGGAGGGGGAGCACAGATACGCAGTATTTT
d_call: -; clone_size: -; j_call: TRBJ1-1; v_call: TRBV7-2; cdr3_aa: CASSPRTASEAFF; cdr3_nt: TGTGCCAGCAGCCCCCGGACAGCCAGCGAAGCTTTCTTT
d_call: -; clone_size: -; j_call: TRBJ1-2; v_call: TRBV11-1; cdr3_aa: CASSFSSGANYGYTF; cdr3_nt: TGTGCCAGCAGCTTTTCGTCAGGGGCTAACTATGGCTACACCTTC
d_call: TRBD2; clone_size: -; j_call: TRBJ2-7; v_call: TRBV2; cdr3_aa: CASTPRSGSTYEQYF; cdr3_nt: TGTGCCAGCACCCCCCGGAGCGGGAGTACCTACGAGCAGTACTTC
d_call: -; clone_size: -; j_call: TRBJ2-1; v_call: TRBV28; cdr3_aa: CASRAYGGSYNEQFF; cdr3_nt: TGTGCCAGCAGGGCCTACGGCGGGTCCTACAATGAGCAGTTCTTC
d_call: -; clone_size: -; j_call: TRBJ1-5; v_call: TRBV10-3; cdr3_aa: CAISESGQGLNNQPQHF; cdr3_nt: TGTGCCATCAGTGAGTCCGGGCAGGGGTTGAACAATCAGCCCCAGCATTTT
d_call: -; clone_size: -; j_call: TRBJ1-4; v_call: TRBV7-5; cdr3_aa: CARSPTGDNEKLFF; cdr3_nt: TGTGCCAGAAGCCCCACAGGGGATAATGAAAAACTGTTTTTT
d_call: -; clone_size: -; j_call: TRBJ2-7; v_call: TRBV2; cdr3_aa: CASTQGLLYEQYF; cdr3_nt: TGTGCCAGCACCCAGGGGCTACTCTACGAGCAGTACTTC
d_call: -; clone_size: -; j_call: TRBJ2-1; v_call: TRBV15; cdr3_aa: CATSRGDRGINEQFF; cdr3_nt: TGTGCCACCAGCAGGGGGGACCGGGGGATAAATGAGCAGTTCTTC
d_call: TRBD2; clone_size: -; j_call: TRBJ2-7; v_call: TRBV5-1; cdr3_aa: CASSLGGTSGTYEQYF; cdr3_nt: TGCGCCAGCAGCTTGGGGGGGACTAGCGGGACGTACGAGCAGTACTTC
d_call: -; clone_size: -; j_call: TRBJ2-7; v_call: TRBV9; cdr3_aa: CASSPGTFGAYEQYF; cdr3_nt: TGTGCCAGCAGCCCCGGGACATTCGGAGCCTACGAGCAGTACTTC
d_call: TRBD2; clone_size: -; j_call: TRBJ2-3; v_call: TRBV9; cdr3_aa: CASSVREGGTDTQYF; cdr3_nt: TGTGCCAGCAGCGTGCGGGAGGGGGGCACAGATACGCAGTATTTT
d_call: TRBD2; clone_size: -; j_call: TRBJ2-1; v_call: TRBV18; cdr3_aa: CASSPRGSGSRSYNEQFF; cdr3_nt: TGTGCCAGCTCACCCCGGGGTAGCGGGAGTAGGTCCTACAATGAGCAGTTCTTC